This TCR beta chain comes out of a study of CD8+ T cells in alopecia areata. Study-wide results and limits: Against the mouse data, patients shared TCRs less clearly, possibly for HLA reasons. Sequencing of scalp tissue also captures the resident alphabeta T cells of normal skin.

Both CD4+ and CD8+ T cells were separated by sorting PBMCs. Germline CDR1 and CDR2: SQVTM and ANQGSEA. This CDR3 has 13 residues. Trimming pared 1 base from V and 3 bases from J, leaving 6 bases between. cDNA prepared by RNA extraction and subsequent reverse transcription served as the template for sequencing. Profiled with immunoSEQ multiplex PCR; TCRdb holds only in-frame clones, not every one. The table shows some 150,000 clones, with around 55% occurring only once. Concerning this clone: Its antigen is unidentified.

The sequence derives from a human donor with alopecia areata. This chain links TRBV29-1 with TRBJ2-2; D may match TRBD1 or TRBD2 (5 bases each). The starting material was CD8+ T cells sorted from blood, obtained at week 0. In DNA, the CDR3 is TGCAGCGTTGAAGTGGGGGACACCGGGGAGCTGTTTTTT. The encoded protein is CSVEVGDTGELFF.